This is a list of T cell receptor beta chains from one sample in a study of blood T cell repertoires in COVID-19. Sequencing used immunoSEQ multiplex PCR; TCRdb keeps in-frame clones, though not all of them. The sample includes tens of thousands of clones, 80% of them seen just once. Sample: peripheral blood. The receptors here all came from an elderly woman with acute or convalescent COVID-19. The CDR3 runs from the conserved cysteine through the conserved F or W. A D gene is named only where the DNA matches it firmly. Not all rows give a size; the values are once, few, many and, for expanded clones, a class.

size	D	J	V	CDR3	DNA
NA	TRBD1	TRBJ2-7	TRBV2	CASSEDRPITPYEQYF	TGTGCCAGCAGTGAGGACAGGCCGATAACCCCCTACGAGCAGTACTTC
NA	TRBD1	TRBJ1-1	TRBV10-3	CAIRGTDEAFF	TGTGCCATCAGGGGGACAGATGAAGCTTTCTTT
NA	TRBD2	TRBJ2-1	TRBV7-6	CASSLASLGLAGRNEQFF	TGTGCCAGCAGCTTAGCTTCTTTGGGACTAGCGGGGAGGAATGAGCAGTTCTTC
NA	NA	TRBJ2-7	TRBV5-1	CASRHPGQANEQYF	TGCGCCAGCAGACATCCGGGACAAGCGAACGAGCAGTACTTC
NA	NA	TRBJ1-2	TRBV5-1	CASSFGHNYGYTF	TGCGCCAGCAGCTTTGGACACAACTATGGCTACACCTTC
NA	NA	TRBJ1-2	TRBV7-5	CARSPQGDYGYTF	TGTGCCAGAAGTCCACAGGGGGACTATGGCTACACCTTC
NA	NA	TRBJ2-2	TRBV7-8	CASTPSTTGELFF	TGTGCCAGCACTCCTTCTACCACCGGGGAGCTGTTTTTT
NA	TRBD1	TRBJ1-6	TRBV18	CASSRQGEDSPLHF	TGTGCCAGCTCGCGACAGGGGGAGGATTCACCCCTCCACTTT
NA	NA	TRBJ2-7	TRBV11-3	CASSNGLSSYEQYF	TGTGCCAGCAGCAACGGACTGAGCTCCTACGAGCAGTACTTC
NA	NA	TRBJ2-1	TRBV2	CASTHPGTQNEQFF	TGTGCCAGCACGCACCCCGGGACTCAGAATGAGCAGTTCTTC
NA	TRBD2	TRBJ2-5	TRBV5-4	CASSLGGGSETQYF	TGTGCCAGCAGCTTGGGAGGCGGGAGCGAGACCCAGTACTTC
NA	NA	TRBJ1-2	TRBV11-2	CASSAENYGYTF	TGTGCCAGCAGCGCCGAGAACTATGGCTACACCTTC
NA	NA	TRBJ1-2	TRBV15	CATSRGDGDTNYGYTF	TGTGCCACCAGCAGAGGAGACGGGGATACTAACTATGGCTACACCTTC
NA	NA	TRBJ1-1	TRBV6-5	CASSYSPTVHTEAFF	TGTGCCAGCAGTTATTCCCCTACAGTGCACACTGAAGCTTTCTTT
NA	TRBD2	TRBJ2-3	TRBV2	CASRGLSDLDTQYF	TGTGCCAGCAGGGGACTAAGCGATCTAGATACGCAGTATTTT
NA	TRBD1	TRBJ1-5	TRBV18	CASSRQGDSNQPQHF	TGTGCCAGCTCACGACAGGGGGATAGCAATCAGCCCCAGCATTTT
NA	TRBD2	TRBJ2-5	TRBV7-2	CASSLRLAQETQYF	TGTGCCAGCAGCTTGCGACTAGCCCAAGAGACCCAGTACTTC
NA	TRBD2	TRBJ2-7	TRBV5-1	CASTTTGGPGEQYF	TGCGCCAGCACTACGACGGGAGGGCCGGGGGAGCAGTACTTC
once	TRBD1	TRBJ2-7	TRBV4-1	CASSQEGTGRNEQYF	TGCGCCAGCAGCCAAGAGGGGACAGGGAGGAACGAGCAGTACTTC
NA	NA	TRBJ2-1	TRBV11-2	CASSHDRLDEQFF	TGTGCCAGCAGCCACGACAGGCTCGATGAGCAGTTCTTC
NA	TRBD1	TRBJ2-5	TRBV19	CASSRSQGAQETQYF	TGTGCCAGTAGCCGATCGCAGGGGGCTCAGGAGACCCAGTACTTC
NA	NA	TRBJ2-3	TRBV5-1	CASSLVGATSTDTQYF	TGCGCCAGCAGCTTGGTGGGGGCCACTAGCACAGATACGCAGTATTTT
NA	TRBD1	TRBJ2-1	TRBV18	CASSPSLGQGNEQFF	TGTGCCAGCTCACCGAGCTTGGGACAGGGAAATGAGCAGTTCTTC
NA	TRBD2	TRBJ2-3	TRBV10-3	CATGGLAGLSDTQYF	TGTGCCACCGGGGGACTAGCGGGATTGTCAGATACGCAGTATTTT
once	NA	TRBJ1-4	TRBV9	CASSAGSGFYNEKLFF	TGTGCCAGCAGCGCCGGATCCGGGTTCTATAATGAAAAACTGTTTTTT
once	TRBD1	TRBJ1-5	TRBV19	CASSIVQGVNQPQHF	TGTGCCAGTAGTATCGTACAGGGGGTGAATCAGCCCCAGCATTTT
NA	NA	TRBJ1-1	TRBV5-1	CASSFDRMNTEAFF	TGCGCCAGCAGCTTTGACAGGATGAACACTGAAGCTTTCTTT
once	NA	TRBJ1-1	TRBV10-3	CAISEWQGRGNTEAFF	TGTGCCATCAGTGAGTGGCAGGGAAGAGGAAACACTGAAGCTTTCTTT
few	TRBD1	TRBJ2-5	TRBV11-2	CAITGAGQETQYF	TGTGCTATTACAGGGGCCGGCCAAGAGACCCAGTACTTC
NA	NA	TRBJ2-1	TRBV12-3/TRBV12-4	CASNSFHNEQFF	TGTGCCAGCAATTCCTTTCACAATGAGCAGTTCTTC
once	NA	TRBJ1-3	TRBV6-5	CASSRGGNTIYF	TGTGCCAGCAGTCGGGGAGGAAACACCATATATTTT
NA	NA	TRBJ1-6	TRBV5-6	CASSLDAGRSPLHF	TGTGCCAGCAGCTTGGATGCAGGGCGTTCACCCCTCCACTTT
NA	NA	TRBJ2-7	TRBV7-8	CASSFISTDSYEQYF	TGTGCCAGCAGCTTCATTTCGACAGACTCCTACGAGCAGTACTTC
NA	TRBD1	TRBJ2-5	TRBV11-2	CASSRRTGPLSQETQYF	TGTGCCAGCAGCCGTAGGACAGGACCATTGTCCCAAGAGACCCAGTACTTC
NA	NA	TRBJ2-2	TRBV7-3	CASSLNPLNTGELFF	TGTGCCAGCAGCTTGAATCCCCTAAACACCGGGGAGCTGTTTTTT
NA	NA	TRBJ2-3	TRBV19	CASSTPPEGIDTQYF	TGTGCCAGTAGTACCCCGCCTGAGGGCATAGATACGCAGTATTTT